The 29 T cell receptor beta chains presented below share a single source sample, sequenced in a study of blood T cell repertoires in COVID-19. The assay was immunoSEQ multiplex PCR, and TCRdb's table has in-frame clones only and misses some. The table includes roughly 250,000 clones, 86% detected once. The sample comprised peripheral blood. These receptors originate from a woman under 40 with COVID-19, enrolled during active disease.

The chain is built from TRBV5-1 and TRBJ1-5; TRBD1 is a possible D gene (5 bases). Between the trimmed V and J ends, which lost 2 bases and 9 bases, there was a span of 12 bases. The V gene's germline CDR1 is SGHRS and CDR2 YFSETQ. This CDR3 region has 13 residues. CDR3 nucleotides: TGCGCCAGCAGCTTAGTGCGGGGGGGGCCCCAGCATTTT. It codes for CASSLVRGGPQHF.

The chain uses TRBV6-5 and TRBJ2-3; D is possibly TRBD2 (6 bases). V lost 7 bases to trimming and J lost 0 bases, with 14 bases between them. This CDR3 comprises 15 residues. Germline-derived CDR1 and CDR2 are MNHEY and SVGAGI. CDR3 DNA: TGTGCCAGCACCCCGGGAGCGGCTAGCACAGATACGCAGTATTTT. Its translation: CASTPGAASTDTQYF.

The J gene is TRBJ1-4, the V gene TRBV12-3 or TRBV12-4; no definite D call. The CDR3 runs 13 residues. V lost 6 bases and J lost 8, with 13 bases in between. CDR3 sequence (DNA): TGTGCCAGCAGGGGGAGGTTGAGCGAAAAACTGTTTTTT. Its translation is CASRGRLSEKLFF.

DNA of the CDR3: TGTGCCAGCAGTGTTGAGCGGGGGGCCATCGATGAGCAGTTCTTC. It specifies CASSVERGAIDEQFF. The genes are TRBV2 and TRBJ2-1; TRBD2 aligns across 9 bases. The germline gives CDR1 SNHLY, CDR2 FYNNEI. CDR3 length equals 15 residues. V lost 4 bases to trimming and J lost 8 bases; unmatched junction nucleotides: 9.

The chain joins TRBV5-5 to TRBJ1-1; 10 bases agree with TRBD1. The germline V gene encodes CDR1 SGHKS and CDR2 YYEKEE (reference sequence). V lost 0 bases and J lost 10; bases outside the gene matches: 9. The CDR3 loop spans 15 amino acids. DNA for the CDR3: TGTGCCAGCAGCTTGGTTGGGACAGGGGCGGGGGCAGCTTTCTTT. This gives the protein CASSLVGTGAGAAFF.

The V gene is TRBV9, the J gene TRBJ1-1; maybe TRBD1 (5 bases). Trimming stripped 0 bases from V and 1 base from J, with 7 bases between. CDR1 and CDR2 from the germline V gene are SGDLS and YYNGEE. The CDR3 has 14 amino acids. CDR3 loop: CASSVAQGNTEAFF. CDR3 DNA: TGTGCCAGCAGCGTAGCGCAGGGGAACACTGAAGCTTTCTTT.

The chain joins TRBV5-8 to TRBJ1-5, with D unclear. Deletions cut 4 bases from V and 5 bases from J, with 10 bases between. CDR3 size: 13 residues. Per germline, CDR1 SGHTS and CDR2 YDEGEE. CDR3 sequence: CASSTVVYQPQHF. CDR3 sequence (DNA): TGTGCCAGCAGCACGGTCGTATATCAGCCCCAGCATTTT.

Turning to this clone: The same CDR3 can be traced to other DNA sequences in this sample. The J gene is TRBJ2-3, the V gene TRBV28; weak D call: TRBD2 (6 bases). The CDR3 sequence is 14 residues long. Germline assignment: CDR1 MDHEN and CDR2 SYDVKM. Trimming took off 2 bases at V and 2 bases at J, with 8 bases between the two ends. The CDR3, as DNA: TGTGCCAGCAGTTTAGCGGGGTCCACAGATACGCAGTATTTT. Amino acid sequence: CASSLAGSTDTQYF.

The chain has TRBV30 and TRBJ1-2; D might be TRBD1 (5 bases). The V end lost 2 bases, the J end lost 8 bases, and 9 bases lay between the germline ends. Germline-derived CDR1 and CDR2 are GTSNPN and SVGIG (reference sequence). The CDR3 consists of 11 residues. The DNA for the CDR3 is TGTGCCTGGAGTCAGGGAGGCGGCTACACCTTC. Translating it yields CAWSQGGGYTF.

The chain is built from TRBV28 and TRBJ1-3; 8 nucleotides line up with TRBD1. This CDR3 has 17 amino acids. CDR1 MDHEN and CDR2 SYDVKM come from the germline V gene. Losses at the gene ends were 4 bases for V and 1 base for J; bases not matched to a gene: 9. The CDR3 nucleotides read TGTGCCAGCAGTTCCCTTTTTACAGGGGGGTCTGGAAACACCATATATTTT. It yields the protein CASSSLFTGGSGNTIYF.

The chain links TRBV28 to TRBJ1-4; D possibly corresponds to TRBD1 (5 bases). V was clipped by 4 bases and J by 7 bases, with 16 bases between them. Germline V lookup: CDR1 MDHEN, CDR2 SYDVKM. The CDR3 is 15 amino acids. The CDR3 loop is CASSSWDLVTEKLFF. The CDR3 DNA reads as TGTGCCAGCAGTTCTTGGGACTTAGTAACTGAAAAACTGTTTTTT.

The table lists this clone with a few counts. The gene calls are TRBV28 and TRBJ1-5; TRBD1 might be the D (5 bases). There are 15 residues in the CDR3. V dropped 2 bases and J dropped 5 bases, with 13 bases sitting between them. Germline-derived CDR1 and CDR2 are MDHEN and SYDVKM. The CDR3 here is CASSLGGWDHQPQHF. CDR3 in DNA: TGTGCCAGCAGTTTAGGGGGGTGGGACCATCAGCCCCAGCATTTT.

The chain employs TRBV9 and TRBJ1-6; TRBD1 is a possible D gene (5 bases). V lost 6 bases, J lost 1 base, and 14 bases lay in between. CDR1 and CDR2 from the germline V gene are SGDLS and YYNGEE. The CDR3 is 16 amino acids. The CDR3 loop reads CASTRADSSYNSPLHF. In nucleotides, the CDR3 is TGTGCCAGCACCAGGGCGGATAGTTCCTATAATTCACCCCTCCACTTT.

The chain joins TRBV14 to TRBJ2-7; 8 bases are shared with TRBD1. V lost 8 bases to trimming and J lost 5 bases; unmatched junction nucleotides: 11. The length of the CDR3 is 14 residues. CDR1 is SGHDN, CDR2 FVKESK, per germline. CDR3 in amino acids: CASAPGTGTHEQYF. CDR3 sequence (DNA): TGTGCCAGCGCCCCCGGGACAGGTACCCACGAGCAGTACTTC.

The V and J genes are TRBV5-6 and TRBJ2-5, with D unresolved. Between the trimmed V and J ends, which lost 2 bases and 5 bases, there was a span of 10 bases. Germline V gene data show CDR1 as SGHDT and CDR2 as YYEEEE. This CDR3 spans 13 amino acids. This CDR3 reads CASSFWAIETQYF. The CDR3 DNA reads as TGTGCCAGCAGCTTCTGGGCAATCGAGACCCAGTACTTC. Drawing the rest from reference TRBV5-6 and TRBJ2-5, the complete variable domain is DAGVTQSPTHLIKTRGQQVTLRCSPKSGHDTVSWYQQALGQGPQFIFQYYEEEERQRGNFPDRFSGHQFPNYSSELNVNALLLGDSALYLCASSFWAIETQYFGPGTRLLVL.

The J gene is TRBJ2-2, the V gene TRBV7-9, with 9 bases lining up with TRBD2. Germline V CDR1 and CDR2: SEHNR, FQNEAQ (reference sequence). The CDR3 has 16 residues. The ends lost 9 bases at V and 3 bases at J; junction bases unmatched: 11. CDR3 DNA: TGTGCCAGAAGTGCCGCGGGGGGGCCGGACACCGGGGAGCTGTTTTTT. It is translated as CARSAAGGPDTGELFF.

The J gene is TRBJ2-7, the V gene TRBV3-1 (or the pseudogene TRBV3-2), with TRBD1 identical over 7 bases. V shed 2 bases and J 4 bases; nucleotides not matched to a gene: 8. Germline CDR1 LGHDT, CDR2 YNNKEL (reference sequence). This CDR3 comprises 15 residues. CDR3 in DNA: TGTGCCAGCAGCCAACCGTCAGGGGGTAATTACGAGCAGTACTTC. Its protein product is CASSQPSGGNYEQYF.

The CDR3, as DNA: TGTGCCAGCAGCCAAGCAGCGGGGGCGGGCACCGGGGAGCTGTTTTTT. This codes for CASSQAAGAGTGELFF. The chain couples TRBV4-2 to TRBJ2-2; TRBD2 matches 8 bases. Germline V gene sequence: CDR1 LGHNA, CDR2 YNFKEQ. CDR3 length: 16 amino acids. The V and J ends lost 1 base and 4 bases, in that order; junction bases with no gene match: 5.

The gene calls are TRBV4-1 and TRBJ2-3; the match to TRBD2 covers 10 bases. J lost 2 bases, V lost 3 bases, and 11 bases had no gene match. Germline CDR1 reads MGHRA; CDR2 reads YSYEKL. The CDR3 length is 18 residues. In DNA form, the CDR3 reads TGCGCCAGCAGCCAGAATGGAGCCAGCGGGGGGGTCACAGATACGCAGTATTTT. It encodes CASSQNGASGGVTDTQYF.

The chain recombines TRBV24-1 with TRBJ2-7; TRBD1 aligns across 8 bases. Germline V gene lookup returns CDR1 KGHDR and CDR2 SFDVKD. The CDR3 consists of 13 residues. V shed 4 bases, J shed 5 bases, and the junction held 3 bases outside the gene matches. The CDR3 region is CATSDLTGDEQYF. As DNA, the CDR3 is TGTGCCACCAGTGACCTGACAGGGGACGAGCAGTACTTC.

This clone was found a few times. The gene calls are TRBV3-1 (or the pseudogene TRBV3-2) and TRBJ1-3; 7 nucleotides line up with TRBD1. V was pared by 4 bases and J by 6 bases, with 12 bases of the junction left unmatched. The CDR3 covers 16 residues. Looked up from germline, CDR1 is LGHDT and CDR2 is YNNKEL (reference sequence). CDR3 in DNA: TGTGCCAGCAGCCCCCAGCCGGGACAGAGTCAAAACACCATATATTTT. Residues: CASSPQPGQSQNTIYF.

This clone appeared many times. This chain uses TRBV27 with TRBJ1-2; 8 bases align to TRBD1. Germline CDR1 reads MNHEY; CDR2 reads SMNVEV (reference sequence). CDR3 length equals 16 residues. Unmatched junction bases numbered 7, after V lost 3 bases and J lost 1 base. This CDR3 is CASSLSGGQGNYGYTF. The DNA for the CDR3 is TGTGCCAGCAGTTTGAGCGGAGGACAGGGTAACTATGGCTACACCTTC.

This chain uses TRBV2 with TRBJ2-7, with TRBD2 identical over 8 bases. There are 16 residues in the CDR3. Losses at the gene ends were 6 bases for V and 2 bases for J; bases not matched to a gene: 12. Germline assignment: CDR1 SNHLY and CDR2 FYNNEI. This CDR3 reads CASSPGDSGDTYEQYF. The DNA of the CDR3 is TGTGCCAGCAGCCCCGGGGATAGCGGGGACACCTACGAGCAGTACTTC.

This clone was seen a single time. The genes are TRBV6-4 and TRBJ1-2, with D uncertain. Germline V gene lookup returns CDR1 MRHNA and CDR2 SNTAGT. The CDR3 extends over 14 amino acids. V lost 8 bases, J lost 7 bases, and 20 bases lay in between. CDR3 sequence (DNA): TGTGCCAGCGGCCCGGGAGGGCCAATGGGTGGCTACACCTTC. Translated: CASGPGGPMGGYTF.

The V gene is TRBV11-2, the J gene TRBJ2-7; 8 bases fit TRBD2. The CDR3 totals 12 residues. In germline, CDR1 is SGHAT, CDR2 FQNNGV. J was trimmed by 6 bases and V by 4 bases; bases with no gene match: 2. The chain's CDR3 is CASSSGGAEQYF. DNA of the CDR3: TGTGCCAGCAGCTCCGGGGGGGCCGAGCAGTACTTC.

The J gene is TRBJ2-2, the V gene TRBV5-4; 8 positions agree with TRBD1. This CDR3 comprises 17 residues. Germline V lookup: CDR1 SGHNT, CDR2 YYREEE (reference sequence). V shed 0 bases and J 1 base; nucleotides not matched to a gene: 5. The CDR3 DNA follows: TGTGCCAGCAGCTTGGGGACAGGGCCAGGGAACACCGGGGAGCTGTTTTTT. Translating it yields CASSLGTGPGNTGELFF.

V is TRBV4-1 and J is TRBJ2-7; a weak D match, TRBD2 (7 bases). The germline V and J ends were trimmed by 0 bases and 2 bases, with 11 bases remaining between them. This CDR3 has 15 residues. The germline gives CDR1 MGHRA, CDR2 YSYEKL. The DNA of the CDR3 is TGCGCCAGCAGCCAAGAAGGGGGGGCGACCTACGAGCAGTACTTC. Its translation: CASSQEGGATYEQYF.

The DNA for the CDR3 is TGTGCCAGAGCTGCCCTGACAACTTCCTACGAGCAGTACTTC. It translates to CARAALTTSYEQYF. V usage is TRBV28 and J usage is TRBJ2-7; D not resolved. Trimming stripped 9 bases from V and 1 base from J, with 16 bases between. From germline, CDR1 is MDHEN and CDR2 SYDVKM. The CDR3 sequence is 14 residues long. The whole variable domain, remainder taken from reference TRBV28 and TRBJ2-7, is DVKVTQSSRYLVKRTGEKVFLECVQDMDHENMFWYRQDPGLGLRLIYFSYDVKMKEKGDIPEGYSVSREKKERFSLILESASTNQTSMYLCARAALTTSYEQYFGPGTRLTVT.

V is TRBV3-1 (or the pseudogene TRBV3-2) and J is TRBJ2-3; 8 bases agree with TRBD2. The CDR3 sequence is 16 residues long. V gave up 4 bases and J gave up 2 bases; unmatched junction bases: 8. The germline CDR1 and CDR2 sequences are LGHDT and YNNKEL (reference sequence). The CDR3 protein is CASSPWGGGPTDTQYF. The CDR3 DNA reads as TGTGCCAGCAGCCCCTGGGGCGGGGGGCCCACAGATACGCAGTATTTT.